The 24 T cell receptor beta chains listed next were all sequenced from one sample in a study of shared clonotypes between healthy human individuals (dated by TCRdb to about 2020). Libraries came from the immunoSEQ multiplex PCR assay. TCRdb stores this immuneACCESS table with in-frame sequences only. Part of the clones is absent; in the studies checked, under half of the shortfall reflects unresolved V genes, and no reason is known for the rest. The sample yields hundreds of thousands of clones; nearly 95% were counted once. The ten top clones hold approximately 25% of the sample. For the CD8 naive samples, CD45RO-negative cells were positively selected for CCR7, yielding a CD45RA+CCR7+ population from which TemRA cells were excluded. The sequencing input was naive CD8+ T cells sorted from blood. The cell subset or site label, read with the paper, signifies: CD45RA+CCR7+. Source of these receptors: a man aged 30-40 years in good health.

V gene TRBV5-4 combines with J gene TRBJ2-1, with D perhaps TRBD1 or TRBD2 (5 bases each). Germline V gene sequence: CDR1 SGHNT, CDR2 YYREEE (reference sequence). V lost 5 bases, J lost 7 bases, and 16 bases lay in between. The CDR3 contains 14 residues. The CDR3 nucleotides are TGTGCCAGCAGTTTTGGACCGGGGCTGAATGAGCAGTTCTTC. Its protein product is CASSFGPGLNEQFF.

The rearrangement uses TRBV14 and TRBJ2-3; D tentatively fits TRBD1 or TRBD2 (5 bases each). Germline CDR1 is SGHDN and CDR2 is FVKESK. The germline V and J ends were trimmed by 4 bases and 3 bases, with 14 bases remaining between them. The CDR3 is 15 residues long. The CDR3 region is CASSLVGGVTDTQYF. The CDR3 bases are TGTGCCAGCAGCCTGGTTGGGGGAGTAACAGATACGCAGTATTTT.

This sequence joins TRBV4-1 and TRBJ2-7; 10 bases are shared with TRBD2. The germline V gene encodes CDR1 MGHRA and CDR2 YSYEKL. The V and J ends lost 1 base and 3 bases, in that order; junction bases with no gene match: 3. The CDR3 extends over 15 amino acids. Here the CDR3 DNA reads TGCGCCAGCAGCCAAGTAGCGGGAGGTTTCTACGAGCAGTACTTC. This encodes CASSQVAGGFYEQYF.

This sequence joins TRBV29-1 and TRBJ2-5; possible D gene TRBD1, 6 bases. Germline lookup yields CDR1 SQVTM and CDR2 ANQGSEA. CDR3 size: 15 residues. V lost 3 bases and J 2 bases, leaving 16 bases between the germline ends. This chain's CDR3 is CSVDFEGEPQETQYF. DNA for the CDR3: TGCAGCGTTGATTTTGAGGGGGAGCCTCAAGAGACCCAGTACTTC.

This sequence joins TRBV6-5 and TRBJ1-2; D is unclear. CDR3 length equals 14 residues. The germline CDR1 and CDR2 sequences are MNHEY and SVGAGI. Trimming took 2 bases from V and 2 from J, leaving 9 bases between them. CDR3 sequence reads: CASSYGRFNYGYTF. CDR3 nucleotide sequence: TGTGCCAGCAGTTACGGCAGGTTCAACTATGGCTACACCTTC.

The chain couples TRBV27 to TRBJ2-7; weak D call: TRBD1 (6 bases). This CDR3 has 12 residues. CDR1 is MNHEY and CDR2 is SMNVEV in the germline V gene (reference sequence). V was trimmed by 6 bases and J by 5 bases, leaving 11 bases between them. DNA for the CDR3: TGTGCCAGCAGAGGGGGACGCCACGAGCAGTACTTC. It codes for CASRGGRHEQYF.

In its sample, this clone was seen once. V and J are TRBV27 and TRBJ2-7, with 7 bases matching TRBD1. The length of the CDR3 is 15 residues. Looked up from germline, CDR1 is MNHEY and CDR2 is SMNVEV (reference sequence). Trimming at V came to 7 bases and at J to 2 bases, leaving 11 bases not matched to a gene. CDR3 sequence: CASKDRDSPTYEQYF. DNA of the CDR3: TGTGCCAGCAAGGACCGGGACAGTCCTACCTACGAGCAGTACTTC.

This sequence joins TRBV29-1 and TRBJ2-7, with TRBD2 matching 14 bases. CDR1 and CDR2 from the germline V gene are SQVTM and ANQGSEA. This CDR3 contains 16 residues. V gave up 3 bases and J gave up 0 bases; unmatched junction bases: 4. CDR3 nucleotides: TGCAGCGTTGAGGGACTAGCGGGGGAGAGCTCCTACGAGCAGTACTTC. Amino acids: CSVEGLAGESSYEQYF.

The chain recombines TRBV27 with TRBJ2-7; 11 positions match TRBD1. This CDR3 has 15 amino acids. After removal of 4 bases from V and 6 bases from J, the junction contained 8 bases not matched to a gene. Germline values: CDR1 MNHEY, CDR2 SMNVEV (reference sequence). The CDR3 DNA reads TGTGCCAGCAGTTCACAGGACAGGGGGCTTTTCGAGCAGTACTTC. Translated, it gives CASSSQDRGLFEQYF.

The rearrangement uses TRBV6-5 and TRBJ2-1; 10 nucleotides line up with TRBD2. V dropped 4 bases and J dropped 6; count of bases not matched to a gene: 3. Germline CDR1 is MNHEY and CDR2 is SVGAGI. The CDR3 is 14 residues long. CDR3: CASSLRTSGNEQFF. CDR3 in DNA: TGTGCCAGCAGTTTACGGACTAGCGGCAATGAGCAGTTCTTC.

The chain couples TRBV27 to TRBJ2-1; TRBD1 matches 11 bases. CDR1 and CDR2 (germline): MNHEY, SMNVEV (reference sequence). Trimming took 6 bases from V and 6 from J; bases not matched to a gene: 10. This CDR3 region has 16 residues. In nucleotides, the CDR3 is TGTGCCAGCAGGCCCCTTCCCGGGACAGGGGGCAATGAGCAGTTCTTC. Encoded protein: CASRPLPGTGGNEQFF.

The chain is built from TRBV5-1 and TRBJ2-5; TRBD2 matches at 8 bases. J lost 5 bases, V lost 0 bases, and 6 bases had no gene match. Germline V gives CDR1 SGHRS, CDR2 YFSETQ. CDR3 length equals 15 residues. Here the CDR3 DNA reads TGCGCCAGCAGCTTGGTAGGCCCGGGAGGGGAGACCCAGTACTTC. It specifies CASSLVGPGGETQYF. Looking up the rest from reference TRBV5-1 and TRBJ2-5 gives the full variable domain: KAGVTQTPRYLIKTRGQQVTLSCSPISGHRSVSWYQQTPGQGLQFLFEYFSETQRNKGNFPGRFSGRQFSNSRSEMNVSTLELGDSALYLCASSLVGPGGETQYFGPGTRLLVL.

The sample holds one count of this clone. The rearrangement joins TRBV15 to TRBJ2-2; D tentatively reads TRBD1 or TRBD2 (5 bases each). V lost 8 bases to trimming and J lost 2 bases, with 15 bases between them. The CDR3 extends over 15 amino acids. Germline assignment: CDR1 LNHNV and CDR2 YYDKDF (reference sequence). Written as DNA, the CDR3 is TGTGCCACCCAAGTCCGGGACCCCAACACCGGGGAGCTGTTTTTT. This codes for CATQVRDPNTGELFF.

The chain is built from TRBV7-6 and TRBJ2-1; D unresolved. Germline V CDR1 and CDR2: SGHVS, FNYEAQ. The CDR3 sequence is 14 residues long. The V gene lost 5 bases and the J gene lost 9 bases, with 17 bases spanning the gap. Here the CDR3 reads CASSRRTEASEQFF. The CDR3 coding sequence is TGTGCCAGCAGCCGACGGACCGAGGCCAGTGAGCAGTTCTTC.

The chain links TRBV4-3 to TRBJ2-7, with D unresolved. The CDR3 sequence is 15 residues long. CDR1 is LGHNA and CDR2 is YSLEER in the germline V gene. Trimming took off 0 bases at V and 3 bases at J, with 12 bases between the two ends. CDR3 nucleotide sequence: TGCGCCAGCAGCCAAGATCAAGGTTTTGGCTACGAGCAGTACTTC. Its protein product is CASSQDQGFGYEQYF.

A word on this clone: Other DNA sequences in the same sample also yield this CDR3. This chain connects TRBV5-6 to TRBJ2-5; D is unresolved. The germline V gene has CDR1 SGHDT and CDR2 YYEEEE. Trimming stripped 4 bases from V and 2 bases from J, with 6 bases between. The CDR3 is made up of 12 amino acids. The CDR3 here is CASSLPQETQYF. CDR3 DNA: TGTGCCAGCAGCCTCCCTCAAGAGACCCAGTACTTC.

About this clone itself: Distinct nucleotide sequences in the sample also encode this CDR3. In DNA, the CDR3 is TGTGCCAGCAGCAGCACAGATACGCAGTATTTT. Protein product: CASSSTDTQYF. The gene calls are TRBV7-9 and TRBJ2-3; D uncertain. This CDR3 has 11 amino acids. With 5 bases removed from V and 0 bases from J, the gap between germline ends came to 0 bases. Looked up from germline, CDR1 is SEHNR and CDR2 is FQNEAQ (reference sequence).

This chain links TRBV7-9 with TRBJ2-1, with 8 nucleotides matching TRBD2. Germline CDR1 is SEHNR and CDR2 is FQNEAQ (reference sequence). The CDR3 loop spans 14 amino acids. V dropped 2 bases and J dropped 7; count of bases not matched to a gene: 4. The CDR3 bases are TGTGCCAGCAGCTTACCGGGAGGGGTGAATGAGCAGTTCTTC. Its protein product is CASSLPGGVNEQFF.

This sequence joins TRBV6-6 and TRBJ2-7; D may be TRBD2 (5 bases). V gave up 0 bases and J gave up 0 bases, with 9 bases separating them. The CDR3 is 15 amino acids. Germline V CDR1 and CDR2: MNHNY, SVGAGI (reference sequence). The CDR3 nucleotides are TGTGCCAGCAGTTACTCGAGGGAGTACTCCTACGAGCAGTACTTC. It specifies CASSYSREYSYEQYF.

This chain connects TRBV4-1 to TRBJ2-7; no clear D gene. Trimming took off 0 bases at V and 3 bases at J, with 3 bases between the two ends. The CDR3 extends over 12 amino acids. Germline values: CDR1 MGHRA, CDR2 YSYEKL. The CDR3 sequence: CASSQDDYEQYF. The CDR3 DNA is TGCGCCAGCAGCCAAGATGACTACGAGCAGTACTTC.

The rearrangement links TRBV4-1 to TRBJ2-7; D remains unclear. V was clipped by 4 bases and J by 0 bases, with 7 bases between them. The germline CDR1 and CDR2 sequences are MGHRA and YSYEKL. CDR3 length: 13 amino acids. CDR3 sequence reads: CASSPRDSYEQYF. The CDR3 DNA follows: TGCGCCAGCAGCCCTCGTGACTCCTACGAGCAGTACTTC.

CDR3 sequence: CASSPGGGNEQFF. CDR3 DNA: TGCGCCAGCAGCCCAGGGGGGGGGAATGAGCAGTTCTTC. This rearrangement joins TRBV4-1 to TRBJ2-1; D could derive from TRBD1 or TRBD2 (7 bases each). Trimming took off 4 bases at V and 7 bases at J, with 11 bases between the two ends. The CDR3 is made up of 13 amino acids. Germline V gene data show CDR1 as MGHRA and CDR2 as YSYEKL.

V and J are TRBV10-3 and TRBJ2-7; TRBD2 matches 9 bases. V shed 3 bases and J 5 bases; nucleotides not matched to a gene: 8. CDR1 is ENHRY, CDR2 SYGVKD, per germline. The CDR3 is 15 residues long. The CDR3 nucleotides are TGTGCCATCAGTGAAGGGTTAGCGGGAGTGAACGAGCAGTACTTC. Encoded protein: CAISEGLAGVNEQYF.

The chain recombines TRBV27 with TRBJ1-5; D is unresolved. The V gene's germline CDR1 is MNHEY and CDR2 SMNVEV (reference sequence). V lost 7 bases to trimming and J lost 3 bases, with 16 bases between them. The CDR3 is made up of 15 amino acids. The DNA for the CDR3 is TGTGCCAGCACTCCAGGTGGGGAGATCAATCAGCCCCAGCATTTT. Translating it yields CASTPGGEINQPQHF.